The present TCR beta chain was sequenced within a study of quantifying T cell responses using KT2 cells. Looking at the study overall: Reverse transcription used primers in the TCR alpha and beta constant regions. The T4 ligation step was estimated to exceed 9% efficiency under optimum conditions.

Concerning this clonotype: Antigen: not known.

A single-stranded UMI oligo with SP2 sequence was ligated to cDNA 3' ends. The first PCR ran approximately 4 cycles with an equimolar RC1.1 and RC1.2 beta primer mix. TCRdb processed the UMI-ligation and nested PCR reads anew with MiXCR; each CDR3 protein has one entry. The table includes tens of thousands of distinct CDR3 sequences, roughly an eighth detected once. The sample is PBMC spiked with counted cells of clone KT2. A range of KT2-to-PBMC ratios was made using fixed PBMC numbers. Deletions cut 6 bases from V and 3 bases from J, with 14 bases between. The CDR3 contains 14 residues. Per germline, CDR1 LNHDA and CDR2 SQIVND (reference sequence). The study, taken as a whole, reports: KT2 sequence counts showed saturation when very many KT2 cells were spiked in.

Sample: PBMCs spiked with cells of the T cell clone KT2. This chain links TRBV19 with TRBJ1-1; unclear D gene. The sequence derives from a human donor. CDR3 protein: CASRSPRTYTEAFF. CDR3 DNA sequence: TGTGCCAGTAGATCCCCGAGGACGTACACTGAAGCTTTCTTT. The whole variable domain, filled in from reference TRBV19 and TRBJ1-1, reads DGGITQSPKYLFRKEGQNVTLSCEQNLNHDAMYWYRQDPGQGLRLIYYSQIVNDFQKGDIAEGYSVSREKKESFPLTVTSAQKNPTAFYLCASRSPRTYTEAFFGQGTRLTVV.